Following are 8 T cell receptor beta chains from one sample sequenced in a study of CD8 T cells in ankylosing spondylitis. Study-level findings and limits: Made up of eight highly homologous variants, a TCR beta motif appeared characteristic of ankylosing spondylitis blood.

TCRdb reprocessed the 5' RACE reads via MiXCR and lists one record per CDR3 protein. Of about 220,000 distinct CDR3 sequences listed, around 20% are singletons. Their cognate antigens are unknown. The sequenced material came from blood, either unsorted or a sorted T cell fraction (not recorded which). These receptors all stem from a male donor with ankylosing spondylitis.

The genes are TRBV12-3 or TRBV12-4 and TRBJ2-1, with TRBD2 matching 9 bases. The CDR3 totals 14 residues. V was clipped by 5 bases and J by 7 bases; unmatched bases: 6. In DNA, the CDR3 is TGTGCCAGCAGTGGACTAGCGCATTCTAATGAGCAGTTCTTC. The encoded protein is CASSGLAHSNEQFF.

This chain uses TRBV6-2 or TRBV6-3 with TRBJ2-1; D not resolved. CDR1 and CDR2 from the germline V gene are MNHEY and SVGEGT. The length of the CDR3 is 14 residues. V was trimmed by 2 bases and J by 3 bases, leaving 8 bases between them. DNA of the CDR3: TGTGCCAGCAGTTACGTGGGCAACTACAATGAGCAGTTCTTC. Protein sequence: CASSYVGNYNEQFF.

This clonotype appeared a few times. The chain couples TRBV4-3 to TRBJ2-7; tentative D call: TRBD1 (5 bases). V was clipped by 1 base and J by 0 bases, with 22 bases between them. The CDR3 spans 19 residues. Germline V gene data show CDR1 as LGHNA and CDR2 as YSLEER. CDR3 in amino acids: CASSQGNWLGAANSYEQYF. In DNA form, the CDR3 reads TGCGCCAGCAGCCAAGGGAATTGGCTTGGGGCGGCGAACTCCTACGAGCAGTACTTC.

The rearrangement links TRBV27 to TRBJ2-7, with TRBD2 as a possible D gene (7 bases). V lost 2 bases and J lost 4, with 12 bases in between. This CDR3 comprises 14 residues. Germline V gene lookup returns CDR1 MNHEY and CDR2 SMNVEV (reference sequence). As DNA, the CDR3 is TGTGCCAGCAGTTTACGGGGGGCTGGATACGAGCAGTACTTC. Its protein is CASSLRGAGYEQYF.

This clonotype was counted only a few times. V and J are TRBV7-9 and TRBJ2-7, with D perhaps matching TRBD1 (5 bases). V lost 4 bases and J 2 bases, leaving 15 bases between the germline ends. The CDR3 has 15 residues. In germline, CDR1 is SEHNR, CDR2 FQNEAQ (reference sequence). In DNA form, the CDR3 reads TGTGCCAGCAGCTACCCACAGGAATATACCTACGAGCAGTACTTC. Translating gives CASSYPQEYTYEQYF.

This clonotype was found many times. V and J are TRBV16 and TRBJ2-7; 8 bases match TRBD2. V was clipped by 4 bases and J by 5 bases; unmatched bases: 13. Germline V gene lookup returns CDR1 KGHSY and CDR2 FQNENV. The CDR3 runs 16 residues. DNA of the CDR3: TGTGCCAGCAGCCCTGTCACGGGAGGGCCTGGGGACGAGCAGTACTTC. Protein product: CASSPVTGGPGDEQYF.

This clonotype has a handful of counts. The gene calls are TRBV15 and TRBJ2-3; D remains ambiguous. The germline V gene has CDR1 LNHNV and CDR2 YYDKDF (reference sequence). This CDR3 region has 13 residues. V gave up 0 bases and J gave up 2 bases, with 3 bases separating them. CDR3 sequence reads: CATSREPTDTQYF. The CDR3 DNA reads as TGTGCCACCAGCAGAGAGCCCACAGATACGCAGTATTTT.

The rearrangement links TRBV6-2 or TRBV6-3 to TRBJ2-2; the D is unclear. Per germline, CDR1 MNHEY and CDR2 SVGEGT. Deletions cut 7 bases from V and 3 bases from J, with 12 bases between. This CDR3 spans 14 amino acids. CDR3 nucleotides: TGTGCCAGCATTGGTACTGGCTACACCGGGGAGCTGTTTTTT. Amino acid sequence: CASIGTGYTGELFF.